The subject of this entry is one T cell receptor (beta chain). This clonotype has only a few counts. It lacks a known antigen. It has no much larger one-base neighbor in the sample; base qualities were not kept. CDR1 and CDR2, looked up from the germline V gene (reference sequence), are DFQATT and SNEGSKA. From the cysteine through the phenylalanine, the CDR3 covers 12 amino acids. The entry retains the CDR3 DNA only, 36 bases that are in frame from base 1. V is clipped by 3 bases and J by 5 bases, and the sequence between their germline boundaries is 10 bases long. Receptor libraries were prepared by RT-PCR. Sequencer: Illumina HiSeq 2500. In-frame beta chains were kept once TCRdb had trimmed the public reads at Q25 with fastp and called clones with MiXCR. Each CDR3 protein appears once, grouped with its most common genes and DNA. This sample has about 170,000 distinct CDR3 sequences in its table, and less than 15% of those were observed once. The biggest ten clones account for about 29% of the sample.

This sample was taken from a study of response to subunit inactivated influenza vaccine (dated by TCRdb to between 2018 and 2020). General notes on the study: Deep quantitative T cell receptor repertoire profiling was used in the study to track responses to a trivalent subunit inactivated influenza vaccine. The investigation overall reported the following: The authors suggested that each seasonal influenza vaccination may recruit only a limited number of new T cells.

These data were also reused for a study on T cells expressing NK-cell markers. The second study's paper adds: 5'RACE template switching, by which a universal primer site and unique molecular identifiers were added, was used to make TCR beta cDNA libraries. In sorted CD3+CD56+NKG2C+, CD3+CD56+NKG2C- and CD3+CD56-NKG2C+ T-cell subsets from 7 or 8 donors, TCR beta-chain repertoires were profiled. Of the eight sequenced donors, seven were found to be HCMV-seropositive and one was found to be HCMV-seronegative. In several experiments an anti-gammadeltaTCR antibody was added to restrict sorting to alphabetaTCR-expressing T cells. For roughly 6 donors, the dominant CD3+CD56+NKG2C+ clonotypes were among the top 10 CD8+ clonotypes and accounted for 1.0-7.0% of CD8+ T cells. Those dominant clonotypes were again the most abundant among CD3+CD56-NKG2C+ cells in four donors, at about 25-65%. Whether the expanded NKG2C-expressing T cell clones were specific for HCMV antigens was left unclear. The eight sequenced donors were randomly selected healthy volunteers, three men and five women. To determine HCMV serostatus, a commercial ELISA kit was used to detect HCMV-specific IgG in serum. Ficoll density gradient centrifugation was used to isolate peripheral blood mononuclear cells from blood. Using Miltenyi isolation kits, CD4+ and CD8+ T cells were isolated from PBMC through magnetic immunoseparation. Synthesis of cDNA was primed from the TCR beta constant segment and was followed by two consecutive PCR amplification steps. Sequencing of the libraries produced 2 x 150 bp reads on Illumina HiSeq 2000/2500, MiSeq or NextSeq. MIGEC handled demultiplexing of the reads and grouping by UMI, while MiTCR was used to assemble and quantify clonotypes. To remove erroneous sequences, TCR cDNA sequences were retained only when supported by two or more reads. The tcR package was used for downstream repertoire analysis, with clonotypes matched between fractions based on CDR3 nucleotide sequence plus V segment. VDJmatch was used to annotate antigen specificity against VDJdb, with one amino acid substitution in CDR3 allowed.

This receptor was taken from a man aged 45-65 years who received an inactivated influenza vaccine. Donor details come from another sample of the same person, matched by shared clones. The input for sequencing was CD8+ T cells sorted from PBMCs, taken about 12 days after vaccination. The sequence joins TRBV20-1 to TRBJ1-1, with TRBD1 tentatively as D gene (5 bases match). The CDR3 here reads CSARYGGTEAFF. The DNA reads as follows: TGCAGTGCTAGGTACGGGGGAACTGAAGCTTTCTTT.